This T cell receptor (beta chain) was recorded in a study of CD8 T cells in Susac syndrome. Study background: When blood was drawn, the patients with Susac syndrome were therapy-naive, on corticosteroids, or on intravenous immunoglobulin alone.

Random hexamers were used to reverse transcribe an amount of roughly 0.5 to 1 ug RNA. The amplification used immunoSEQ multiplex PCR on TCR beta CDR3; it spanned 54 Vbeta and 13 Jbeta. TCRdb itself ran the immunoSEQ multiplex PCR reads through MiXCR, one entry per CDR3 protein. The table has 110,000 to 150,000 distinct CDR3 sequences, more than 90% seen once. The CDR3 is made up of 15 amino acids. Trimming removed 7 bases at V and 3 bases at J, with 19 bases between. CDR1 and CDR2 (germline): DFQATT, SNEGSKA (reference sequence). This sequence originates from a human donor with Susac syndrome. Sequencing used CD4+ T cells from PBMCs. The chain couples TRBV20-1 to TRBJ1-5; tentatively, D is TRBD1 (6 bases). The CDR3: CSVVRRGQLNQPQHF. The CDR3 nucleotides are TGCAGTGTCGTAAGAAGGGGACAACTCAATCAGCCCCAGCATTTT.